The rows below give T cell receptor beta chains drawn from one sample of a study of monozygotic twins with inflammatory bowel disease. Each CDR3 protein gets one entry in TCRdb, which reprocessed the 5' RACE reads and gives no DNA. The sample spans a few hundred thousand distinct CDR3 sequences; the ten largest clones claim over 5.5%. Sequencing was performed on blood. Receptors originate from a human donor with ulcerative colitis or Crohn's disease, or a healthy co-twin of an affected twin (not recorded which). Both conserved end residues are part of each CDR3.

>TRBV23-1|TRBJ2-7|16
CASSQFWRLAGYEQYF
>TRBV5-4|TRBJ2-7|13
CASSYTGAYEQYF
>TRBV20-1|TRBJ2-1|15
CSARSDRGVNNEQFF
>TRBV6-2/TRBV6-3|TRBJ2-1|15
CASSSRQGAHNEQFF
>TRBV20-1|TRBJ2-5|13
CSASSLIEETQYF
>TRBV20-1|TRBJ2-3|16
CSGRRGGFRSTDTQYF
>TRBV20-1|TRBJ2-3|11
CSAGDGTNQYF
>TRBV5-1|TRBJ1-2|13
CASSLWAGRGYTF
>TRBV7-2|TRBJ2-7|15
CASSRATGGVYEQYF
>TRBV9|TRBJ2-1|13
CASSPRLWNEQFF
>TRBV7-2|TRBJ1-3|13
CASSPQPGNTIYF
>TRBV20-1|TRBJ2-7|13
CSANRDRGYEQYF
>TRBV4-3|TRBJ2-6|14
CASSPTGGANVLTF
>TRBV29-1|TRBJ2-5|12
CSVAGVGETQYF
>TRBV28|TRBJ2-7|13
CASSRTPSYEQYF
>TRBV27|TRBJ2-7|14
CASSQSTGLVEQYF